The clone carrying this TCR beta chain was observed a single time. What it binds is not known. Germline assignment: CDR1 MNHEY and CDR2 SVGAGI. Deletions cut 4 bases from V and 7 bases from J, with 17 bases between. The length of the CDR3 is 14 residues. TCRdb keeps only in-frame clones here, not all; method: immunoSEQ multiplex PCR. This table has some 62,000 clones, roughly four fifths appearing once. The data belong to a study of a mutant IDH1 vaccine in newly diagnosed glioma. At the level of the study: The treated group averaged 40.4 years old and was roughly 62% male, approximately 38% female. V12 came at week 35, V13 at week 47. Study-wide points: Changes in the top peripheral T cell clonotypes seemingly had no bearing on pseudoprogression.

Sample time point: week 47, end of study. In the vaccine, a single dose held 300 ug of the mutant IDH1 20-mer peptide, along with topical imiquimod. Donor tumors were new WHO grade 3 or 4 IDH1-mutant, ATRX-lost astrocytomas. Source: PBMCs, taken from a glioma patient whose treatment included an IDH1 peptide vaccine. The chain couples TRBV6-5 to TRBJ2-7; D is unresolved. This TCR was sampled from a man aged 30 to 39 with glioma. CDR3 region: CASSFETLGSEQYF. In DNA, the CDR3 is TGTGCCAGCAGTTTCGAAACATTGGGTAGTGAGCAGTACTTC.